Listed below are T cell receptor beta chains from one sample, sequenced in a study of OX40 agonist ivuxolimab in advanced cancers. Here immunoSEQ multiplex PCR was the method, and the copy in TCRdb shows in-frame clones only, minus some. This sample carries 60,000 to 100,000 clones, about 90% of them seen once, and the ten largest clones take approximately 0.5%. This material consisted of CD4+ or CD8+ T cells sorted from blood, taken in a trial of the OX40 agonist ivuxolimab. The source of these receptors is an adult with an advanced solid tumor such as melanoma, head and neck, liver or kidney cancer. The CDR3 runs from the conserved cysteine through the conserved F or W. The D gene is left open where the match is weak. Clone size is not always given. Where it is, it says once, few, many or a class for expanded clones.

cdr3_nt: TGTGCCAGCAGCGTAGATCTAGGGCAGGGACAAGAGACCCAGTACTTC
cdr3_aa: CASSVDLGQGQETQYF
v_call: TRBV9
d_call: NA
clone_size: NA
j_call: TRBJ2-5

cdr3_nt: TGTGCCAGCAGCCCTATAGGGGGGCGAGGCGAAAAACTGTTTTTT
cdr3_aa: CASSPIGGRGEKLFF
v_call: TRBV5-8
d_call: NA
clone_size: NA
j_call: TRBJ1-4

cdr3_nt: TGTGCCAGCAGTCGATGGGGCGGGGGGGACACAGATACGCAGTATTTT
cdr3_aa: CASSRWGGGDTDTQYF
v_call: TRBV7-2
d_call: TRBD2
clone_size: few
j_call: TRBJ2-3

cdr3_nt: TGTGCCAGTAGTATGGGAGAGACCCAGTACTTC
cdr3_aa: CASSMGETQYF
v_call: TRBV19
d_call: NA
clone_size: NA
j_call: TRBJ2-5

cdr3_nt: TGTGCCAGTATTTACGGGACAGGGAAACCCGGGGAGCTGTTTTTT
cdr3_aa: CASIYGTGKPGELFF
v_call: TRBV19
d_call: TRBD1
clone_size: NA
j_call: TRBJ2-2

cdr3_nt: TGTGCCAGCAGCTTGCGGGGGTGGCAGGAGACCCAGTACTTC
cdr3_aa: CASSLRGWQETQYF
v_call: TRBV5-4
d_call: NA
clone_size: NA
j_call: TRBJ2-5

cdr3_nt: TGTGCCAGCAGTGAAGCACTTGAAAAACTGTTTTTT
cdr3_aa: CASSEALEKLFF
v_call: TRBV6-1
d_call: NA
clone_size: NA
j_call: TRBJ1-4

cdr3_nt: TGTGCCAGCAGCGTAGATCCCGGGGGGAACATTGGCTACACCTTC
cdr3_aa: CASSVDPGGNIGYTF
v_call: TRBV9
d_call: NA
clone_size: NA
j_call: TRBJ1-2

cdr3_nt: TGCGCCAGCAGCCCCCGGGGAGCGGGAAGCACAGATACGCAGTATTTT
cdr3_aa: CASSPRGAGSTDTQYF
v_call: TRBV5-1
d_call: TRBD2
clone_size: few
j_call: TRBJ2-3

cdr3_nt: TGTGCCAGCAGTCACAGGGTTGAAGCTTTCTTT
cdr3_aa: CASSHRVEAFF
v_call: TRBV6-1
d_call: NA
clone_size: NA
j_call: TRBJ1-1

cdr3_nt: TGTGCCAGCAGCCCCGACAGGGGGCTCGGTCAGCCCCAGCATTTT
cdr3_aa: CASSPDRGLGQPQHF
v_call: TRBV7-2
d_call: TRBD1
clone_size: NA
j_call: TRBJ1-5

cdr3_nt: TGTGCCAGCAGCTTTGAACCGGGACTAGCGTCCAATGAGCAGTTCTTC
cdr3_aa: CASSFEPGLASNEQFF
v_call: TRBV7-3
d_call: TRBD2
clone_size: NA
j_call: TRBJ2-1

cdr3_nt: TGCGCCAGCAGCTTGGCCTCCAGGGGGGAAACTGAAGCTTTCTTT
cdr3_aa: CASSLASRGETEAFF
v_call: TRBV5-1
d_call: TRBD1
clone_size: few
j_call: TRBJ1-1

cdr3_nt: TGTGCCAGCAGTTTGATCGTTCTAAATGAAGCTTTCTTT
cdr3_aa: CASSLIVLNEAFF
v_call: TRBV27
d_call: NA
clone_size: NA
j_call: TRBJ1-1

cdr3_nt: TGCGCCAGCAGCTTGGGTGGGGGCGTCACCGGGGAGCTGTTTTTT
cdr3_aa: CASSLGGGVTGELFF
v_call: TRBV5-1
d_call: NA
clone_size: NA
j_call: TRBJ2-2

cdr3_nt: TGTGCCAGCAGCCCCGGGACAGGGGGGCCTGGCACCTTC
cdr3_aa: CASSPGTGGPGTF
v_call: TRBV7-9
d_call: TRBD1
clone_size: NA
j_call: TRBJ1-2

cdr3_nt: TGTGCCAGCAGCTTGCACCCTTCTAATGAAAAACTGTTTTTT
cdr3_aa: CASSLHPSNEKLFF
v_call: TRBV11-3
d_call: NA
clone_size: NA
j_call: TRBJ1-4

cdr3_nt: TGTGCCAGCAGTGAAGCAGACCCTAGCGGGCTTTTGCACTTC
cdr3_aa: CASSEADPSGLLHF
v_call: TRBV2
d_call: TRBD2
clone_size: NA
j_call: TRBJ2-7

cdr3_nt: TGTGCCAGCAGCTTAGGCCGGACTAATGAAAAACTGTTTTTT
cdr3_aa: CASSLGRTNEKLFF
v_call: TRBV7-2
d_call: NA
clone_size: once
j_call: TRBJ1-4

cdr3_nt: TGTGCCAGCAGCCCCCACGGGACAGGCGGGACCGGGGAGCTGTTTTTT
cdr3_aa: CASSPHGTGGTGELFF
v_call: TRBV9
d_call: TRBD1
clone_size: NA
j_call: TRBJ2-2

cdr3_nt: TGTGCCAGCTCACCTGGGACAGGGGATGAAAAACTGTTTTTT
cdr3_aa: CASSPGTGDEKLFF
v_call: TRBV18
d_call: TRBD1
clone_size: NA
j_call: TRBJ1-4

cdr3_nt: TGTGCCAGCAGCCAAGAGGCCCAGGTCGCCTCTGGGGCCAACGTCCTGACTTTC
cdr3_aa: CASSQEAQVASGANVLTF
v_call: TRBV4-2
d_call: NA
clone_size: NA
j_call: TRBJ2-6

cdr3_nt: TGTGCCAGCAGCTTAACAGGCAAACCCCCTTATGGCTACACCTTC
cdr3_aa: CASSLTGKPPYGYTF
v_call: TRBV7-6
d_call: NA
clone_size: NA
j_call: TRBJ1-2

cdr3_nt: TGTGCCAGCAGCTTACCGCAGGTATCAGGCGGCTACACCTTC
cdr3_aa: CASSLPQVSGGYTF
v_call: TRBV5-6
d_call: NA
clone_size: NA
j_call: TRBJ1-2

cdr3_nt: TGTGCCAGCAGCCCCGACAGGGTCCTCTACGAGCAGTACTTC
cdr3_aa: CASSPDRVLYEQYF
v_call: TRBV21-1
d_call: NA
clone_size: NA
j_call: TRBJ2-7

cdr3_nt: TGTGCCAGCAGTGACTCAGCGGGGCCACACAATGAGCAGTTCTTC
cdr3_aa: CASSDSAGPHNEQFF
v_call: TRBV6-4
d_call: TRBD2
clone_size: NA
j_call: TRBJ2-1

cdr3_nt: TGTGCCAGCAGAGGGACGGGGCGGACTGAAGCTTTCTTT
cdr3_aa: CASRGTGRTEAFF
v_call: TRBV6-4
d_call: NA
clone_size: NA
j_call: TRBJ1-1

cdr3_nt: TGTGCCAGCACCCCGGGGGACGCGAACACCGGGGAGCTGTTTTTT
cdr3_aa: CASTPGDANTGELFF
v_call: TRBV11-1
d_call: NA
clone_size: NA
j_call: TRBJ2-2

cdr3_nt: TGCGCCAGCAGCTTCCGGGACAGCTCCATGAACACTGAAGCTTTCTTT
cdr3_aa: CASSFRDSSMNTEAFF
v_call: TRBV5-1
d_call: TRBD1
clone_size: NA
j_call: TRBJ1-1

cdr3_nt: TGTGCCAGTAGTGCGGACCCTCCGAACACTGAAGCTTTCTTT
cdr3_aa: CASSADPPNTEAFF
v_call: TRBV19
d_call: NA
clone_size: few
j_call: TRBJ1-1

cdr3_nt: TGCGCCAGCAGCCAAGATCGCACTAGCGGGAGTTCGGGTGAGCAGTTCTTC
cdr3_aa: CASSQDRTSGSSGEQFF
v_call: TRBV4-3
d_call: TRBD2
clone_size: NA
j_call: TRBJ2-1

cdr3_nt: TGTGCCAGCAGCTGGCCGGGACGGAGGAACACTGAAGCTTTCTTT
cdr3_aa: CASSWPGRRNTEAFF
v_call: TRBV5-8
d_call: NA
clone_size: NA
j_call: TRBJ1-1

cdr3_nt: TGTGCCAGCAGTGGCCAGGGTGGGAGCAATCAGCCCCAGCATTTT
cdr3_aa: CASSGQGGSNQPQHF
v_call: TRBV2
d_call: NA
clone_size: NA
j_call: TRBJ1-5

cdr3_nt: TGTGCCAGCAGGGGACAGGGGAATCAGCCCCAGCATTTT
cdr3_aa: CASRGQGNQPQHF
v_call: TRBV28
d_call: TRBD1
clone_size: NA
j_call: TRBJ1-5

cdr3_nt: TGTGCCAGCAGCCTCGGGACCTCAGGGGGTACGCAGTATTTT
cdr3_aa: CASSLGTSGGTQYF
v_call: TRBV7-8
d_call: TRBD1
clone_size: NA
j_call: TRBJ2-3

cdr3_nt: TGTGCCAGCAGCCTTCTAGCGGACCGTCCGTATTTT
cdr3_aa: CASSLLADRPYF
v_call: TRBV11-3
d_call: TRBD2
clone_size: once
j_call: TRBJ2-3

cdr3_nt: TGTGCCAGCAGTGAATCCGGGACAGGGAGTACCTACAATGAGCAGTTCTTC
cdr3_aa: CASSESGTGSTYNEQFF
v_call: TRBV25-1
d_call: TRBD1
clone_size: once
j_call: TRBJ2-1

cdr3_nt: TGTGCCAGCAGCCCGGGACAAACCTACGAGCAGTACTTC
cdr3_aa: CASSPGQTYEQYF
v_call: TRBV28
d_call: NA
clone_size: NA
j_call: TRBJ2-7

cdr3_nt: TGCGCCAGCAGCCGTGGGGGCGGGGAGACCCAGTACTTC
cdr3_aa: CASSRGGGETQYF
v_call: TRBV5-1
d_call: NA
clone_size: NA
j_call: TRBJ2-5

cdr3_nt: TGTGCCAGCAGGGGCGGGACAGGAACCTACTCTGGGGCCAACGTCCTGACTTTC
cdr3_aa: CASRGGTGTYSGANVLTF
v_call: TRBV28
d_call: TRBD1
clone_size: once
j_call: TRBJ2-6

cdr3_nt: TGTGCCAGCAGTTTTCGTCGACAACTAGCCAAAAACATTCAGTACTTC
cdr3_aa: CASSFRRQLAKNIQYF
v_call: TRBV28
d_call: NA
clone_size: NA
j_call: TRBJ2-4

cdr3_nt: TGTGCCAGCAGCCCCGGGCAGGGGAGCACCGGGGAGCTGTTTTTT
cdr3_aa: CASSPGQGSTGELFF
v_call: TRBV7-3
d_call: NA
clone_size: NA
j_call: TRBJ2-2

cdr3_nt: TGCAGCGTTGAACCCAGGGGGCGAACCACTGAAGCTTTCTTT
cdr3_aa: CSVEPRGRTTEAFF
v_call: TRBV29-1
d_call: TRBD1
clone_size: NA
j_call: TRBJ1-1

cdr3_nt: TGTGCCAGCAGCTTAGATCGAGGGAGCACAGATACGCAGTATTTT
cdr3_aa: CASSLDRGSTDTQYF
v_call: TRBV7-9
d_call: NA
clone_size: NA
j_call: TRBJ2-3

cdr3_nt: TGTGCCAGTAGTACCCTGACGGCAGGTACTGAGCAGTTCTTC
cdr3_aa: CASSTLTAGTEQFF
v_call: TRBV19
d_call: NA
clone_size: NA
j_call: TRBJ2-1

cdr3_nt: TGCGCCAGCAGCTTGGCCGGACAGGGAGAAGAGACCCAGTACTTC
cdr3_aa: CASSLAGQGEETQYF
v_call: TRBV5-1
d_call: TRBD1
clone_size: NA
j_call: TRBJ2-5

cdr3_nt: TGCGCCAGCAGCCAACCTAGACAGGGGGCCACAGATACGCAGTATTTT
cdr3_aa: CASSQPRQGATDTQYF
v_call: TRBV5-1
d_call: TRBD1
clone_size: NA
j_call: TRBJ2-3

cdr3_nt: TGTGCCAGCTCCCTGGGGACGGACAGACATCAGCCCCAGCATTTT
cdr3_aa: CASSLGTDRHQPQHF
v_call: TRBV18
d_call: NA
clone_size: few
j_call: TRBJ1-5